This T cell receptor beta chain was documented in a study of blood T cell repertoires in COVID-19 (dated by TCRdb to 2020 to 2021). About the study as a whole: Samples covering the acute and convalescent phases of COVID-19 were provided by collaborators in the United States, Italy and Spain. The prospective study material was composed of cDNA or gDNA derived from T cells, B-cell-depleted T cells, or PBMCs. Subjects who had been exposed to COVID-19, were actively infected with it, or had recovered from it provided the deeply sampled blood TCRbeta repertoires that made up the dataset. The repertoires were made available in a free public database intended to serve as a resource for research on the immune response to SARS-CoV-2. The samples were drawn from the first 160 participants of the ongoing ImmuneRACE study and from under 1,500 subjects provided by 6 global collaborators. Nearly every sample came with metadata listing a de-identified subject ID, COVID-19 status, age in years and sex. HLA class I and class II types, where available, came from metadata supplied by the sample provider rather than from assay-based typing. Results the study describes overall, beyond this receptor: The quantity of clinical and demographic metadata differed by source and by participant and was supplied without curation.

Participants in the prospective study were enrolled through a virtual design, were aged roughly 18 to 100 years, and lived in roughly 26 United States geographic areas. In the prospective study, participants were assigned to cohorts based on the clinical history participants reported in a screening survey and a study questionnaire. For ImmuneRACE Cohort 3, a participant was defined as recovered based on two consecutive negative NP/OP PCR tests, clearance by a healthcare professional, or resolution of symptoms. In the prospective study, whole blood, serum and a nasopharyngeal or oropharyngeal swab were collected from each participant by mobile phlebotomists. Participants in the prospective study had the option to provide additional blood draws and questionnaires over a roughly 2-month period. Before DNA extraction, prospective study blood samples were shipped either frozen or at room temperature.

CDR1 and CDR2 are read off the germline V gene as SGHRS and YFSETQ. From cysteine to phenylalanine, the CDR3 is 16 amino acids long. The kept DNA is CDR3 alone, 48 bases in frame from the first base. The trim is 0 bases for V and 4 bases for J, with a gap of 16 bases between the germline ends. As regards this clone: What antigen it recognizes has not been identified. Base qualities were left out, and no much larger clone turns up one base away.

TCRbeta CDR3 regions were amplified from genomic DNA by means of the immunoSEQ Assay, a bias-controlled multiplex PCR. The published analysis was carried out like this. The number of nucleated cells in each sample was estimated from the amplification of reference gene primers within the assay. Sequence reads were collapsed and filtered to measure the absolute abundance of every unique TCRbeta CDR3 rearrangement. For each sample, productive Simpson clonality was calculated by taking the square root of Simpson's diversity index across productive rearrangements. In its TCRdb copy, this immuneACCESS table keeps in-frame sequences only and misses some clones. Where compared with another copy, unresolved V genes explain less than half of these, and the others have no known cause. The V and J calls and clone size come from that table; D and trimming were worked out from the DNA. A total of about 200,000 clones appear in this sample, more than 70% of them only once. Approximately 8% of the sample lies in the top ten.

Sequenced sample: PBMCs or T cells enriched from blood (not recorded which). This clonotype originated in a woman under 30 who had recovered from COVID-19. The chain is assembled from TRBV5-1 and TRBJ1-2, with no reliable assignment of the D segment. In nucleotides, the sequence is TGCGCCAGCAGCTTGGACGGGATGACAACCGCCTATGGCTACACCTTC. This sequence encodes CASSLDGMTTAYGYTF.